This T cell receptor beta chain was captured in a study of siplizumab effects on memory and regulatory T cells. Broader study findings: Few alloreactive clones mapped to unstimulated subsets. Both greater diversity than memory cells and a major contribution to the alloresponse seemed to characterize naive T cells. Mappable alloreactive CD4+ clones were on average around 69% Treg-derived with siplizumab, around 30% in controls.

Per sample, 85,000 to 100,000 TCR templates underwent assay. Profiled with immunoSEQ multiplex PCR; TCRdb holds only in-frame clones, not every one. The repertoire holds roughly 100,000 clones, with 93% as singletons. As regards this clone: What it recognizes is unknown.

Unmatched junction bases numbered 4, after V lost 3 bases and J lost 2 bases. The CDR3 covers 15 residues. Germline V gives CDR1 KGHSH, CDR2 LQKENI. What was sequenced was Tregs sorted from blood. This sequence was found in a human donor in good health. This chain joins TRBV18 and TRBJ2-1, with 7 positions matching TRBD2. DNA for the CDR3: TGTGCCAGCTCACCCGGAGCGGGGCCCTACAATGAGCAGTTCTTC. Translating gives CASSPGAGPYNEQFF. The full variable domain, completed using reference TRBV18 and TRBJ2-1, is NAGVMQNPRHLVRRRGQEARLRCSPMKGHSHVYWYRQLPEEGLKFMVYLQKENIIDESGMPKERFSAEFPKEGPSILRIQQVVRGDSAAYFCASSPGAGPYNEQFFGPGTRLTVL.